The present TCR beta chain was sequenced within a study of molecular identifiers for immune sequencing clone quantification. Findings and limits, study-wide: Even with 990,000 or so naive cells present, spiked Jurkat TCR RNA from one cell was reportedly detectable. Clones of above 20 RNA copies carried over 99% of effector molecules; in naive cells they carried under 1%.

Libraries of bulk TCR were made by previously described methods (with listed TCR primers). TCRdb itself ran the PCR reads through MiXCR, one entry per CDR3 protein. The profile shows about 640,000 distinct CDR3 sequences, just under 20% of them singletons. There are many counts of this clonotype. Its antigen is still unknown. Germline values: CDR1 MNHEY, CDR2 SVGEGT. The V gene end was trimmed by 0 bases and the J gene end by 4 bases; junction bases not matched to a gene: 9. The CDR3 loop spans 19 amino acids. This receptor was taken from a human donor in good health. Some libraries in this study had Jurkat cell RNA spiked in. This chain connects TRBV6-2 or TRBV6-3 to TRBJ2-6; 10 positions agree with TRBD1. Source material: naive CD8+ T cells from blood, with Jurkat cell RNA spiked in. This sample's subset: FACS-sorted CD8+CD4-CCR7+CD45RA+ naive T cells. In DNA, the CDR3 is TGTGCCAGCAGTTACTCGATCGACAGGGGGCTGGCCGGGGCCAACGTCCTGACTTTC. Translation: CASSYSIDRGLAGANVLTF.